This T cell receptor beta chain came from a study of T cell responses to AZD1222 COVID-19 vaccine. Regarding the study as a whole: White British people made up most donors, females outnumbered males, and clonal diversity was possibly underestimated. Baseline antibody screening turned up just a handful of seropositive AZD1222 recipients. Increases in Spike-specific TCR breadth and depth were seen after two AZD1222 doses. Repertoires were sampled only after the peak T cell response.

Concerning this clone itself: The antigen is unknown.

Germline CDR1 reads SEHNR; CDR2 reads FQNEAQ (reference sequence). V dropped 4 bases and J dropped 8 bases, with 14 bases sitting between them. The CDR3 has 14 amino acids. Clones were read by immunoSEQ multiplex PCR, and TCRdb kept only the in-frame ones, dropping some. The data contain about 160,000 clones, around nine tenths of them singletons. This TCR came from an adult in good health. The sequencing used peripheral blood, collected on day 0 of AZD1222 vaccination. The chain uses TRBV7-9 and TRBJ1-4; D unresolved. CDR3 nucleotide sequence: TGTGCCAGCAGCTCCCTGACCTCGTTGGAAAAACTGTTTTTT. Translation gives CASSSLTSLEKLFF.